This passage covers 26 T cell receptor beta chains from one sample sequenced in a study of lymphopenia after photon versus proton radiotherapy. The protocol was immunoSEQ multiplex PCR, while the TCRdb copy is restricted to in-frame clones and leaves out a portion. This repertoire shows some 29,000 clones, around 81% found once; its top ten account for roughly 31%. Sequencing was performed on peripheral blood, taken from a patient treated with photon-based radiotherapy. Receptor source: a man aged 50-59 years with gastric cancer.

The chain has TRBV6-1 and TRBJ2-3; D not resolved. The germline V and J ends were trimmed by 2 bases and 5 bases, with 5 bases remaining between them. Germline V gene lookup returns CDR1 MNHNS and CDR2 SASEGT. The CDR3 is 12 amino acids. The CDR3 sequence is CASSEWGDTQYF. The CDR3 DNA reads as TGTGCCAGCAGTGAATGGGGAGATACGCAGTATTTT.

The rearrangement uses TRBV30 and TRBJ1-6, with D unresolved. Germline CDR1 reads GTSNPN; CDR2 reads SVGIG (reference sequence). The CDR3 has 15 residues. Trimming cost V 2 bases and J 4 bases, with 12 bases left between them. The DNA for the CDR3 is TGTGCCTGGAGTACAGCCACCTCATATAATTCACCCCTCCACTTT. Translating it yields CAWSTATSYNSPLHF. Using reference TRBV30 and TRBJ1-6 for the parts outside the CDR3, the full variable domain is SQTIHQWPATLVQPVGSPLSLECTVEGTSNPNLYWYRQAAGRGLQLLFYSVGIGQISSEVPQNLSASRPQDRQFILSSKKLLLSDSGFYLCAWSTATSYNSPLHFGNGTRLTVT.

The V gene is TRBV5-6, the J gene TRBJ2-5; possibly TRBD1 or TRBD2 for D (6 bases each). The germline V and J ends were trimmed by 2 bases and 0 bases, with 8 bases remaining between them. The CDR3 extends over 14 amino acids. Germline CDR1 SGHDT, CDR2 YYEEEE. CDR3 sequence: CASSFGGYQETQYF. CDR3 DNA sequence: TGTGCCAGCAGCTTCGGGGGCTACCAAGAGACCCAGTACTTC. Together with reference TRBV5-6 and TRBJ2-5, the CDR3 gives the full variable domain: DAGVTQSPTHLIKTRGQQVTLRCSPKSGHDTVSWYQQALGQGPQFIFQYYEEEERQRGNFPDRFSGHQFPNYSSELNVNALLLGDSALYLCASSFGGYQETQYFGPGTRLLVL.

The chain combines TRBV4-1 with TRBJ1-5, with D hard to call. Germline V CDR1 and CDR2: MGHRA, YSYEKL. Trimming stripped 7 bases from V and 0 bases from J, with 13 bases between. The CDR3 extends over 15 amino acids. The CDR3 loop is CASIPRINSNQPQHF. CDR3 sequence (DNA): TGCGCCAGCATCCCCCGGATTAATAGCAATCAGCCCCAGCATTTT.

As DNA, the CDR3 is TGTGCCAGCAGCCCGACAGCGAATAGCAATCAGCCCCAGCATTTT. It encodes CASSPTANSNQPQHF. The J gene is TRBJ1-5, the V gene TRBV11-2; a possible D gene is TRBD1 (5 bases). Germline V CDR1 and CDR2: SGHAT, FQNNGV. The V gene lost 5 bases and the J gene lost 0 bases, with 11 bases spanning the gap. The CDR3 runs to 15 residues.

J is TRBJ2-3 and V is TRBV7-3; D gene uncertain. The germline V gene has CDR1 SGHTA and CDR2 FQGTGA. Trimming left V 0 bases short and J 5 bases short, with 15 bases between. The CDR3 sequence is 16 residues long. CDR3 amino acids: CASSLTGIRTGDTQYF. The CDR3 DNA reads TGTGCCAGCAGCTTAACGGGAATTAGGACGGGAGATACGCAGTATTTT.

This clone was seen just once. The V and J genes are TRBV10-1 and TRBJ1-2, with D unclear. This CDR3 spans 14 amino acids. Trimming cost V 5 bases and J 4 bases, with 14 bases left between them. Germline V gene sequence: CDR1 WNHNN, CDR2 SYGVQD (reference sequence). The CDR3 region is CASSPPRKTYGYTF. In DNA, the CDR3 is TGCGCCAGCAGTCCGCCGCGAAAGACCTATGGCTACACCTTC.

This chain connects TRBV5-1 to TRBJ2-2; TRBD1 agrees at 10 bases. The junction had 7 bases not matched to a gene; V was cut back by 4 bases and J by 7 bases. The CDR3 is made up of 15 amino acids. Germline assignment: CDR1 SGHRS and CDR2 YFSETQ. The CDR3 region is CASSRDRGLGGELFF. For the CDR3, the DNA is TGCGCCAGCAGCCGTGACAGGGGGCTTGGCGGGGAGCTGTTTTTT.

CDR3 coding DNA: TGTGCTAGTGGCCCTACGACGCAGTATTTT. This encodes CASGPTTQYF. J is TRBJ2-3 and V is TRBV12-5; D is unclear. Trimming cost V 6 bases and J 9 bases, with 7 bases left between them. There are 10 residues in the CDR3. Germline CDR1 is LGHNT and CDR2 is FRNRAP.

This rearrangement joins TRBV4-1 to TRBJ2-3; 8 nucleotides match TRBD2. Germline V gives CDR1 MGHRA, CDR2 YSYEKL. This CDR3 has 16 residues. With 0 bases clipped from V and 2 bases from J, the junction kept 4 bases outside the gene matches. DNA of the CDR3: TGCGCCAGCAGCCAAGAAGCGGGGGCCCACACAGATACGCAGTATTTT. Translated: CASSQEAGAHTDTQYF.

V gene TRBV5-3 combines with J gene TRBJ1-6; D remains unclear. TRBV5-3 is an ORF, and what it does is uncertain. The CDR3 consists of 15 residues. The V end lost 0 bases, the J end lost 7 bases, and 11 bases lay between the germline ends. The CDR3 sequence is CARSLAGTWNSPLHF. The CDR3 bases are TGTGCCAGAAGCTTGGCGGGTACTTGGAATTCACCCCTCCACTTT.

This chain uses TRBV12-5 with TRBJ1-2; possible D gene TRBD1, 6 bases. The CDR3 covers 16 residues. Germline-derived CDR1 and CDR2 are LGHNT and FRNRAP. V was shortened by 7 bases and J by 2 bases, with 20 bases between the two germline ends. DNA for the CDR3: TGTGCTAGTGCTAAAGCCTTAACAGGGTACAACTATGGCTACACCTTC. It encodes CASAKALTGYNYGYTF.

The CDR3 nucleotides are TGCGCCAGCAGTACAGGGGTGGGAGAGACCCAGTACTTC. It is translated as CASSTGVGETQYF. This chain links TRBV5-1 with TRBJ2-5; 7 nucleotides align to TRBD1. This CDR3 has 13 residues. V trimming: 5 bases; J trimming: 4 bases; junction bases outside the gene matches: 5. Per the germline V gene, CDR1 is SGHRS and CDR2 is YFSETQ.

The V and J genes are TRBV21-1 and TRBJ1-4; TRBD1, the table's D call, was not compared with the DNA. TRBV21-1 is noted as a pseudogene. The length of the CDR3 is 18 residues. The CDR3 DNA is TGTGCCAGCAGCCCAAGCCCGGACAGGCCCTGGGAAAATGAAAAACTGTTTTTT. Translating gives CASSPSPDRPWENEKLFF.

The table lists this clone with a few counts. This chain joins TRBV10-3 and TRBJ2-1; 9 bases map to TRBD2. Germline CDR1 is ENHRY and CDR2 is SYGVKD. V shed 6 bases, J shed 1 base, and the junction held 7 bases outside the gene matches. The CDR3 runs 16 residues. The CDR3, as DNA: TGTGCCATCAGCCCCACAAGCGGGGGGTCCTACAATGAGCAGTTCTTC. Translation gives CAISPTSGGSYNEQFF.

The rearrangement uses TRBV4-3 and TRBJ1-6, with D unclear. From germline, CDR1 is LGHNA and CDR2 YSLEER. V gave up 0 bases and J gave up 8 bases, with 11 bases separating them. The CDR3 covers 15 residues. CDR3 amino acids: CASSQDRVSYSPLHF. CDR3 nucleotides: TGCGCCAGCAGCCAAGATAGAGTATCATATTCACCCCTCCACTTT.

This clone was detected once. The J gene is TRBJ2-1, the V gene TRBV27, with no clear D. The germline CDR1 and CDR2 sequences are MNHEY and SMNVEV (reference sequence). The V end was cut by 5 bases, the J end by 1 base, with 6 bases between. This CDR3 region has 13 residues. The CDR3 region is CASSPRSYNEQFF. CDR3 nucleotides: TGTGCCAGCAGTCCCCGATCCTACAATGAGCAGTTCTTC.

The CDR3 sequence: CASIKGYYGYTF. The CDR3 DNA reads as TGTGCCAGCATCAAAGGCTACTATGGCTACACCTTC. V is TRBV6-6 and J is TRBJ1-2; D is uncertain. Trimming removed 7 bases at V and 3 bases at J, with 9 bases between. The CDR3 has 12 residues. The germline CDR1 and CDR2 sequences are MNHNY and SVGAGI (reference sequence).

On this clone itself: With a much larger clone just one base away, this may be a read error. The sample has other DNA sequences that encode this CDR3 too. The chain recombines TRBV9 with TRBJ1-1, with TRBD1 matching 12 bases. Germline V gene lookup returns CDR1 SGDLS and CDR2 YYNGEE. Trimming cost V 0 bases and J 3 bases; bases outside gene matches: 3. The CDR3 is 16 amino acids. The CDR3 loop reads CASSVGDRGRDTEAFF. DNA of the CDR3: TGTGCCAGCAGCGTAGGGGACAGGGGGCGGGACACTGAAGCTTTCTTT.

The CDR3 coding sequence is TGTGCCAGCAGTTACTCGACAGGCAGTGAGGCCAACGTCCTGACTTTC. Its protein is CASSYSTGSEANVLTF. The rearrangement joins TRBV6-6 to TRBJ2-6; D is possibly TRBD1 (6 bases). CDR1 MNHNY and CDR2 SVGAGI come from the germline V gene (reference sequence). CDR3 length: 16 amino acids. V was trimmed by 0 bases and J by 6 bases, leaving 12 bases between them.

The rearrangement links TRBV29-1 to TRBJ2-3, with D possibly being TRBD2 (7 bases). Looked up from germline, CDR1 is SQVTM and CDR2 is ANQGSEA. The CDR3 totals 12 residues. V lost 8 bases and J 4 bases, leaving 13 bases between the germline ends. The CDR3 DNA reads TGCAGCCTCGGGGGGCCAGCAGATACGCAGTATTTT. This translates into CSLGGPADTQYF.

The J gene is TRBJ1-2, the V gene TRBV5-1; D unresolved. Trimming left V 2 bases short and J 1 base short, with 6 bases between. Germline CDR1 SGHRS, CDR2 YFSETQ. The CDR3 runs 13 residues. CDR3 DNA sequence: TGCGCCAGCAGCTTAGTGGATAACTATGGCTACACCTTC. Translating gives CASSLVDNYGYTF.

The V and J genes are TRBV5-1 and TRBJ2-1; no reliable D call. Germline CDR1 SGHRS, CDR2 YFSETQ. Between the trimmed V and J ends, which lost 4 bases and 7 bases, there was a span of 9 bases. The CDR3 sequence is 12 residues long. In DNA form, the CDR3 reads TGCGCCAGCAGCCTCATTAGGAATGAGCAGTTCTTC. This sequence encodes CASSLIRNEQFF.

The J gene is TRBJ1-6, the V gene TRBV6-1, with D perhaps TRBD1 (6 bases). The CDR3 covers 14 residues. Germline CDR1 is MNHNS and CDR2 is SASEGT. V lost 8 bases and J lost 0, with 8 bases in between. This CDR3 reads CASGGRSYNSPLHF. CDR3 in DNA: TGTGCCAGCGGGGGGCGCTCCTATAATTCACCCCTCCACTTT.

This clone has a single count. This chain links TRBV27 with TRBJ1-3, with 8 bases matching TRBD1. The CDR3 has 16 amino acids. V shed 5 bases and J 14 bases; nucleotides not matched to a gene: 20. Per germline, CDR1 MNHEY and CDR2 SMNVEV (reference sequence). The CDR3 loop is CASSTNRDRLYGGLYF. For the CDR3, the DNA is TGTGCCAGCAGTACCAACCGGGACAGGTTGTATGGTGGTCTATATTTT.

The V call is TRBV10-3, the J call TRBJ2-1; D ambiguous. V lost 0 bases and J lost 9, with 9 bases in between. The CDR3 contains 13 residues. The germline gives CDR1 ENHRY, CDR2 SYGVKD. This CDR3 reads CAISESQSAEQFF. The DNA of the CDR3 is TGTGCCATCAGTGAGTCCCAGTCTGCTGAGCAGTTCTTC.